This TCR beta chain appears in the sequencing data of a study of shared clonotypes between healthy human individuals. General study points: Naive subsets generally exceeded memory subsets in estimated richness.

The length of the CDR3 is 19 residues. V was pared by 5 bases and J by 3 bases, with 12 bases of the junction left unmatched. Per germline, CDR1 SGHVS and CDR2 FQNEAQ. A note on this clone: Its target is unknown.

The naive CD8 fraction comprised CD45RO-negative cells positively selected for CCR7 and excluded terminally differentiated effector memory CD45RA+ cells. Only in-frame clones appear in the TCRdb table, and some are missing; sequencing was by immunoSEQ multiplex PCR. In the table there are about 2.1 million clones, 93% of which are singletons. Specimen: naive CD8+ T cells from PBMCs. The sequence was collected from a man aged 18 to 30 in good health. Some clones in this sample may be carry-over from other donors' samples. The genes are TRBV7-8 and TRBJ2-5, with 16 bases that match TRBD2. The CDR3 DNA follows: TGTGCCAGCAGCCCGGGACTAGCGGGAGGGCCCTACCAAAAAGAGACCCAGTACTTC. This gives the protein CASSPGLAGGPYQKETQYF.